This passage covers 5 T cell receptor beta chains from one sample sequenced in a study of blood T cell repertoires in COVID-19. TCRdb's copy holds only in-frame clones and misses some; the assay was immunoSEQ multiplex PCR. This table has about 170,000 clones, roughly 88% appearing once. The sequencing sample was made of peripheral blood. The receptors were gathered from a man between 18 and 29 years old with COVID-19, enrolled during active disease.

This clone showed up just a few times. The V and J genes are TRBV7-2 and TRBJ2-5; D is possibly TRBD2 (5 bases). The germline V and J ends were trimmed by 1 base and 6 bases, with 15 bases remaining between them. The CDR3 has 15 residues. Germline V lookup: CDR1 SGHTA, CDR2 FQGNSA. In DNA form, the CDR3 reads TGTGCCAGCAGCTTAGGAGACTACCTCAGGCAGACCCAGTACTTC. Translated, it gives CASSLGDYLRQTQYF.

The chain couples TRBV5-1 to TRBJ2-3, with a possible D match to TRBD2 (5 bases). Germline CDR1 reads SGHRS; CDR2 reads YFSETQ. This CDR3 comprises 16 residues. V lost 4 bases, J lost 1 base, and 16 bases lay in between. CDR3 sequence: CASSLSGAEGTDTQYF. Here the CDR3 DNA reads TGCGCCAGCAGCCTCTCAGGAGCGGAAGGCACAGATACGCAGTATTTT.

The gene calls are TRBV6-2 or TRBV6-3 and TRBJ1-2; 9 bases agree with TRBD1. The CDR3 loop spans 14 amino acids. Trimming at V came to 1 base and at J to 7 bases, leaving 4 bases not matched to a gene. CDR1 is MNHEY and CDR2 is SVGEGT in the germline V gene. CDR3 loop: CASSYYGTGFGYTF. CDR3 sequence (DNA): TGTGCCAGCAGTTACTACGGGACAGGGTTTGGCTACACCTTC.

The chain is built from TRBV29-1 and TRBJ1-3; D remains ambiguous. The length of the CDR3 is 15 residues. CDR1 is SQVTM, CDR2 ANQGSEA, per germline. V lost 2 bases, J lost 0 bases, and 11 bases lay in between. The CDR3 region is CSVEKQPSSGNTIYF. The DNA of the CDR3 is TGCAGCGTTGAAAAACAGCCCTCCTCTGGAAACACCATATATTTT.

The chain has TRBV5-4 and TRBJ1-6; D possibly corresponds to TRBD1 (5 bases). Trimming removed 4 bases from V and 14 bases from J, with 13 bases in between. Germline assignment: CDR1 SGHNT and CDR2 YYREEE (reference sequence). This CDR3 comprises 12 residues. CDR3 in amino acids: CASSPQGGALHF. In DNA form, the CDR3 reads TGTGCCAGCAGCCCTCAGGGTGGAGCCCTCCACTTT.